This T cell receptor (beta chain) was identified during a study of cytomegalovirus exposure and HLA in healthy donors. The study's findings and limits: Sequencing likely produced, as an artifact, a cluster of highly shared sequence variants. In a later analysis, across HLA loci, associated TCR counts were highest for DRB1, lowest for HLA-C. Several V segments, TRBV6-2 and TRBV6-3 among them, could not be told apart and were dropped.

The CDR3 has 14 residues. V was trimmed by 2 bases and J by 6 bases, leaving 8 bases between them. Germline CDR1 is MNHEY and CDR2 is SMNVEV (reference sequence). The PCR was carried out with 60 Vbeta primers and 13 Jbeta primers. The repertoire was sequenced with immunoSEQ multiplex PCR; TCRdb's copy has only in-frame clones and lacks some. The table lists about 180,000 clones, roughly 79% of them singletons. Note on this clone: Antigen unknown.

The source is a woman between 18 and 30 years old in good health and CMV-seropositive. The chain carries TRBV27 and TRBJ1-6; D is uncertain. Sequencing was done on a sample of PBMCs. In DNA, the CDR3 is TGTGCCAGCAGTTTAGCGGGTTTTAATTCACCCCTCCACTTT. This encodes CASSLAGFNSPLHF.